The 24 T cell receptor beta chains in this list originate from one sample, sequenced in a study of response to subunit inactivated influenza vaccine. TCRdb analysed the RT-PCR reads with MiXCR anew, one entry per CDR3 protein. The sample has approximately 730,000 distinct CDR3 sequences, approximately 14% seen once; the top ten hold approximately 7%. The starting material was PBMCs from blood, obtained roughly 2 weeks before vaccination. These TCRs come from a man aged 50-60 years who received an inactivated influenza vaccine.

This clonotype was seen only a few times. J is TRBJ2-1 and V is TRBV10-2; 15 nucleotides align to TRBD2. Germline values: CDR1 WSHSY, CDR2 SAAADI. J lost 0 bases, V lost 4 bases, and 13 bases had no gene match. There are 21 residues in the CDR3. The CDR3 region has the DNA TGCGCCAGCAGTGCATCCGGGACTAGCGGGGGGCTCCTGAGCTCCTACAATGAGCAGTTCTTC. Protein: CASSASGTSGGLLSSYNEQFF.

This clonotype was observed many times. The J gene is TRBJ2-2, the V gene TRBV5-6; 9 bases are shared with TRBD1. This CDR3 spans 15 amino acids. CDR1 and CDR2 from the germline V gene are SGHDT and YYEEEE. The V and J ends lost 6 bases and 7 bases, in that order; junction bases with no gene match: 10. The CDR3 sequence is CASNEGQGRSGELFF. The CDR3 DNA reads TGTGCCAGCAACGAGGGACAGGGTAGGAGCGGGGAGCTGTTTTTT. Full variable domain (missing parts from reference TRBV5-6 and TRBJ2-2): DAGVTQSPTHLIKTRGQQVTLRCSPKSGHDTVSWYQQALGQGPQFIFQYYEEEERQRGNFPDRFSGHQFPNYSSELNVNALLLGDSALYLCASNEGQGRSGELFFGEGSRLTVL.

The J gene is TRBJ2-5, the V gene TRBV12-3 or TRBV12-4, with D possibly TRBD2 on 7 matching bases. V gave up 8 bases and J gave up 4 bases, with 32 bases separating them. CDR3 length: 19 residues. This CDR3 reads CASAPHPPGGSSGRETQYF. The CDR3 DNA reads TGTGCCAGCGCCCCTCACCCCCCGGGGGGCTCAAGTGGTCGAGAGACCCAGTACTTC.

V is TRBV9 and J is TRBJ2-7, with 8 bases fitting TRBD2. The germline CDR1 and CDR2 sequences are SGDLS and YYNGEE. The length of the CDR3 is 15 residues. The junction had 6 bases not matched to a gene; V was cut back by 0 bases and J by 4 bases. The CDR3 DNA is TGTGCCAGCAGCGTAGCGGGAGGGCCTGGGTACGAGCAGTACTTC. This sequence encodes CASSVAGGPGYEQYF.

This chain uses TRBV6-2 or TRBV6-3 with TRBJ2-5, with no clear D. The CDR3 extends over 12 amino acids. Deletions cut 3 bases from V and 5 bases from J, with 7 bases between. CDR1 and CDR2 (germline): MNHEY, SVGEGT. CDR3 bases: TGTGCCAGCAGTTATCCTTGGGAGACCCAGTACTTC. It yields the protein CASSYPWETQYF.

The chain links TRBV10-3 to TRBJ2-3; weak D call: TRBD1 (6 bases). Trimming took off 4 bases at V and 2 bases at J, with 7 bases between the two ends. The germline CDR1 and CDR2 sequences are ENHRY and SYGVKD. The CDR3 spans 13 residues. In DNA form, the CDR3 reads TGTGCCATCAGTGGGGGACACACAGATACGCAGTATTTT. It is translated as CAISGGHTDTQYF.

This clonotype has only a few counts. The chain carries TRBV25-1 and TRBJ2-5; 7 nucleotides align to TRBD1. Germline values: CDR1 MGHDK, CDR2 SYGVNS. CDR3 size: 15 residues. V was pared by 3 bases and J by 1 base, with 5 bases of the junction left unmatched. The CDR3 nucleotides are TGTGCCAGCAGTGATATAGGGACAGCCCAAGAGACCCAGTACTTC. The encoded protein is CASSDIGTAQETQYF.

The table lists this clonotype with a few counts. The chain recombines TRBV4-2 with TRBJ1-4; no reliable D call. The CDR3 is 16 residues long. Per germline, CDR1 LGHNA and CDR2 YNFKEQ. The ends were cut back, 1 base at V and 0 bases at J, with 9 bases in the middle. The CDR3 DNA reads TGTGCCAGCAGCCAAGTGAATACCGCAACTAATGAAAAACTGTTTTTT. Translated, it gives CASSQVNTATNEKLFF.

The J gene is TRBJ2-5, the V gene TRBV4-3; D tentatively reads TRBD1 or TRBD2 (5 bases each). This CDR3 is 15 amino acids long. The germline CDR1 and CDR2 sequences are LGHNA and YSLEER. With 2 bases removed from V and 2 bases from J, the gap between germline ends came to 12 bases. CDR3 DNA: TGCGCCAGCAGCCAAAAGCGGTCAGGGCAAGAGACCCAGTACTTC. It yields the protein CASSQKRSGQETQYF.

The V and J genes are TRBV4-2 and TRBJ1-2; D is unresolved. CDR3 length equals 16 residues. The germline V gene encodes CDR1 LGHNA and CDR2 YNFKEQ. V lost 0 bases and J 2 bases, leaving 13 bases between the germline ends. The CDR3 region is CASSQDRRALNYGYTF. CDR3 DNA sequence: TGTGCCAGCAGCCAAGACCGCAGAGCACTGAACTATGGCTACACCTTC.

This clonotype was recorded a few times. J is TRBJ1-4 and V is TRBV5-1; a possible D gene is TRBD1 (5 bases). V was clipped by 2 bases and J by 3 bases, with 8 bases between them. Germline CDR1 reads SGHRS; CDR2 reads YFSETQ. CDR3 length: 14 amino acids. The CDR3: CASSFGASNEKLFF. In DNA, the CDR3 is TGCGCCAGCAGCTTCGGGGCTTCTAATGAAAAACTGTTTTTT.

This clonotype was detected ten times or more. The rearrangement uses TRBV10-3 and TRBJ2-2, with 11 positions matching TRBD1. Germline lookup yields CDR1 ENHRY and CDR2 SYGVKD. This CDR3 contains 18 residues. J was trimmed by 4 bases and V by 6 bases; bases with no gene match: 13. This CDR3 reads CAISLRTGGPRTTGELFF. Here the CDR3 DNA reads TGTGCCATCAGCTTGAGGACAGGGGGCCCCCGAACCACCGGGGAGCTGTTTTTT.

J is TRBJ2-2 and V is TRBV18; D gene ambiguous. Between the trimmed V and J ends, which lost 4 bases and 0 bases, there was a span of 9 bases. The CDR3 is 15 amino acids. Looked up from germline, CDR1 is KGHSH and CDR2 is LQKENI. The CDR3 spells CASSQGATNTGELFF. The CDR3 DNA sequence: TGTGCCAGCTCACAAGGAGCAACGAACACCGGGGAGCTGTTTTTT.

The V gene is TRBV2, the J gene TRBJ2-3; the match to TRBD2 covers 8 bases. With V trimmed by 0 bases and J by 4 bases, 3 bases remained unmatched. CDR1 SNHLY and CDR2 FYNNEI come from the germline V gene. The CDR3 extends over 15 amino acids. For the CDR3, the DNA is TGTGCCAGCAGTGAAGCGGGAGCGGGAGCAGATACGCAGTATTTT. Its protein is CASSEAGAGADTQYF.

The chain couples TRBV19 to TRBJ1-5; perhaps TRBD1 as D (5 bases). Germline loops: CDR1 LNHDA, CDR2 SQIVND (reference sequence). V lost 4 bases and J lost 3, with 13 bases in between. This CDR3 has 15 amino acids. CDR3 region: CASSRSGTDNQPQHF. Here the CDR3 DNA reads TGTGCCAGTAGTAGAAGCGGGACCGACAATCAGCCCCAGCATTTT.

This clonotype was observed a few times. The chain carries TRBV12-3 or TRBV12-4 and TRBJ2-7, with D possibly matching TRBD1 (5 bases). CDR3 size: 13 residues. With 3 bases removed from V and 5 bases from J, the gap between germline ends came to 11 bases. Here the CDR3 reads CASSFQGVHEQYF. The CDR3 coding sequence is TGTGCCAGCAGTTTTCAGGGCGTCCACGAGCAGTACTTC.

This clonotype was seen a few times. V and J are TRBV4-2 and TRBJ2-3; the D call may be TRBD1 or TRBD2 (5 bases each). This CDR3 comprises 15 residues. CDR1 LGHNA and CDR2 YNFKEQ come from the germline V gene. Trimming removed 7 bases from V and 4 bases from J, with 18 bases in between. DNA of the CDR3: TGTGCCAGCAAACAGGACTTGTCGAGGCCAGATACGCAGTATTTT. Translated: CASKQDLSRPDTQYF.

The gene calls are TRBV20-1 and TRBJ2-1; a weak D match, TRBD2 (6 bases). V was shortened by 3 bases and J by 2 bases, with 14 bases between the two germline ends. Germline lookup yields CDR1 DFQATT and CDR2 SNEGSKA (reference sequence). The CDR3 sequence is 15 residues long. CDR3 loop: CSARGGGSAYNEQFF. The CDR3 region has the DNA TGCAGTGCTAGGGGGGGAGGTAGTGCCTACAATGAGCAGTTCTTC.

This clonotype showed up just a few times. The chain carries TRBV9 and TRBJ2-3, with D possibly TRBD2 on 7 matching bases. CDR3 length: 15 residues. Deletions cut 0 bases from V and 3 bases from J, with 11 bases between. Germline V lookup: CDR1 SGDLS, CDR2 YYNGEE. The CDR3: CASSVAGGLTDTQYF. CDR3 DNA sequence: TGTGCCAGCAGCGTAGCGGGGGGCCTGACAGATACGCAGTATTTT. Together with reference TRBV9 and TRBJ2-3, the CDR3 gives the full variable domain: DSGVTQTPKHLITATGQRVTLRCSPRSGDLSVYWYQQSLDQGLQFLIQYYNGEERAKGNILERFSAQQFPDLHSELNLSSLELGDSALYFCASSVAGGLTDTQYFGPGTRLTVL.

This clonotype was picked up a small number of times. The chain couples TRBV12-3 or TRBV12-4 to TRBJ1-6; no reliable D call. Trimming left V 6 bases short and J 8 bases short, with 11 bases between. The CDR3 is 13 amino acids. The CDR3: CASSQHMDSPLHF. CDR3 nucleotides: TGTGCCAGCAGCCAACACATGGATTCACCCCTCCACTTT.

The V gene is TRBV12-3 or TRBV12-4, the J gene TRBJ2-7, with 9 bases identical to TRBD1. J was trimmed by 3 bases and V by 3 bases; bases with no gene match: 6. This CDR3 is 15 amino acids long. CDR3 nucleotides: TGTGCCAGCAGTTTTACGGTGGGACAGGGCTACGAGCAGTACTTC. Translation gives CASSFTVGQGYEQYF.

This chain's CDR3 is CASSPRQGGWETQYF. CDR3 DNA: TGTGCCAGCAGTCCCCGACAGGGAGGATGGGAGACCCAGTACTTC. The gene calls are TRBV27 and TRBJ2-5; weak D call: TRBD1 (7 bases). The germline V gene encodes CDR1 MNHEY and CDR2 SMNVEV (reference sequence). This CDR3 region has 15 residues. Deletions cut 5 bases from V and 5 bases from J, with 18 bases between.

There are many counts of this clonotype. V and J are TRBV7-9 and TRBJ2-3, with D perhaps TRBD2 (7 bases). The V gene's germline CDR1 is SEHNR and CDR2 FQNEAQ (reference sequence). The CDR3 has 16 residues. V was clipped by 2 bases and J by 4 bases, with 16 bases between them. CDR3 sequence: CASSLNAGAMADTQYF. The CDR3 DNA reads TGTGCCAGCAGCTTAAATGCGGGGGCTATGGCAGATACGCAGTATTTT.

This clonotype came up many times. The rearrangement uses TRBV5-1 and TRBJ2-1; TRBD2 matches 9 bases. This CDR3 is 15 amino acids long. CDR1 and CDR2 from the germline V gene are SGHRS and YFSETQ. J lost 9 bases, V lost 3 bases, and 10 bases had no gene match. CDR3 sequence reads: CASSWTPGLASEQFF. The CDR3 DNA reads TGCGCCAGCAGCTGGACGCCGGGACTAGCTTCTGAGCAGTTCTTC. Filled out from reference TRBV5-1 and TRBJ2-1, the complete variable domain reads KAGVTQTPRYLIKTRGQQVTLSCSPISGHRSVSWYQQTPGQGLQFLFEYFSETQRNKGNFPGRFSGRQFSNSRSEMNVSTLELGDSALYLCASSWTPGLASEQFFGPGTRLTVL.